Presented here are 18 T cell receptor beta chains from one specimen sequenced in a study of blood T cells in healthy people across ages. A second PCR of 7 to 11 cycles used a sample-barcoded 5' primer and a J-beta primer mix. TCRdb re-derived calls from the 5' RACE reads in MiXCR, one entry per CDR3 protein. This table holds about 680,000 distinct CDR3 sequences, around 49% found once. Specimen: blood. The receptor source for this set is an older woman in good health.

In regard to this clonotype: With a much larger clone just one base away, this may be a read error. The chain is built from TRBV29-1 and TRBJ2-7, with no clear D. This CDR3 spans 11 amino acids. Germline CDR1 and CDR2: SQVTM and ANQGSEA. Here the CDR3 reads CSGEDLGEQYF. The CDR3 region has the DNA TGCAGCGGTGAAGATCTGGGAGAGCAGTACTTC.

The rearrangement uses TRBV28 and TRBJ2-2; 9 bases align to TRBD2. The CDR3 is 18 amino acids. With V trimmed by 4 bases and J by 2 bases, 11 bases remained unmatched. Germline V gene sequence: CDR1 MDHEN, CDR2 SYDVKM. The DNA of the CDR3 is TGTGCCAGCAGTTCCGGTGTAGCGGGAGATCTTAACACCGGGGAGCTGTTTTTT. Translation gives CASSSGVAGDLNTGELFF.

This clonotype was counted at least ten times. V gene TRBV20-1 combines with J gene TRBJ2-1; 10 nucleotides agree with TRBD1. CDR1 and CDR2 (germline): DFQATT, SNEGSKA (reference sequence). Unmatched junction bases numbered 5, after V lost 0 bases and J lost 6 bases. The CDR3 loop spans 15 amino acids. The CDR3: CSARDTRQGANEQFF. For the CDR3, the DNA is TGCAGTGCTAGAGATACGCGACAGGGGGCCAATGAGCAGTTCTTC.

There are a few counts of this clonotype. The V gene is TRBV14, the J gene TRBJ1-2, with D perhaps TRBD1 (5 bases). This CDR3 is built from 14 residues. The V gene's germline CDR1 is SGHDN and CDR2 FVKESK. Trimming pared 0 bases from V and 6 bases from J, leaving 11 bases between. CDR3 region: CASSQDRGSDGYTF. The CDR3 DNA follows: TGTGCCAGCAGCCAAGATAGGGGCAGCGATGGCTACACCTTC.

The chain carries TRBV12-3 or TRBV12-4 and TRBJ1-2, with TRBD1 identical over 10 bases. The CDR3 has 14 residues. The V and J ends lost 6 bases and 4 bases, in that order; junction bases with no gene match: 5. CDR3 in amino acids: CASRSTGGPYGYTF. The DNA of the CDR3 is TGTGCCAGCAGGTCGACAGGGGGCCCCTATGGCTACACCTTC.

This clonotype has only a few counts. The chain couples TRBV6-2 or TRBV6-3 to TRBJ2-6; D tentatively fits TRBD1 or TRBD2 (5 bases each). V lost 7 bases, J lost 0 bases, and 10 bases lay in between. This CDR3 contains 15 residues. Germline V lookup: CDR1 MNHEY, CDR2 SVGEGT. This CDR3 reads CASTDGTSGANVLTF. The CDR3 DNA follows: TGTGCCAGCACCGATGGGACCTCTGGGGCCAACGTCCTGACTTTC.

V is TRBV2 and J is TRBJ1-5, with 7 bases matching TRBD1. Germline V gives CDR1 SNHLY, CDR2 FYNNEI. This CDR3 is 14 amino acids long. Losses at the gene ends were 8 bases for V and 0 bases for J; bases not matched to a gene: 4. CDR3 residues: CASQDRYSNQPQHF. In DNA form, the CDR3 reads TGTGCCAGCCAGGACAGGTATAGCAATCAGCCCCAGCATTTT.

V is TRBV2 and J is TRBJ2-4, with D perhaps being TRBD1 or TRBD2 (5 bases each). CDR3 length: 13 amino acids. V shed 7 bases and J shed 6 bases, with 13 bases lying between them. Looked up from germline, CDR1 is SNHLY and CDR2 is FYNNEI. The CDR3: CASKNGDGNIQYF. The DNA for the CDR3 is TGTGCCAGCAAAAATGGGGACGGAAACATTCAGTACTTC.

In this sample, this clonotype turned up a few times. This chain joins TRBV12-3 or TRBV12-4 and TRBJ1-2; 7 bases match TRBD1. Unmatched junction bases numbered 12, after V lost 3 bases and J lost 8 bases. The CDR3 contains 15 residues. The DNA for the CDR3 is TGTGCCAGCAGTTTTGCCGAACAGGGGTACGACGGCTACACCTTC. This codes for CASSFAEQGYDGYTF.

V gene TRBV21-1 combines with J gene TRBJ1-6; the table's D call TRBD1 went unverified against the DNA. TRBV21-1 is a pseudogene segment. There are 15 residues in the CDR3. The CDR3 spells CASSKSETGGSPLHF. CDR3 sequence (DNA): TGTGCCAGCAGCAAATCCGAGACAGGGGGTTCACCCCTCCACTTT.

As DNA, the CDR3 is TGTGCCAGTAGCCCTCCGGGACAGGGTCAAGAGACCCAGTACTTC. Its protein is CASSPPGQGQETQYF. The rearrangement links TRBV19 to TRBJ2-5, with 9 bases fitting TRBD1. V was pared by 6 bases and J by 2 bases, with 7 bases of the junction left unmatched. This CDR3 contains 15 residues. Germline values: CDR1 LNHDA, CDR2 SQIVND (reference sequence).

This clonotype has only a few counts. The chain uses TRBV4-2 and TRBJ1-6; D gene uncertain. From germline, CDR1 is LGHNA and CDR2 YNFKEQ. Trimming removed 0 bases from V and 10 bases from J, with 13 bases in between. This CDR3 is 15 amino acids long. DNA for the CDR3: TGTGCCAGCAGCCAAGATCTGGGCCGGAAATCACCCCTCCACTTT. It yields the protein CASSQDLGRKSPLHF.

CDR3 coding DNA: TGTGCCAGCAGTTTAGCGCCGGGACAGGGAAGCCACGAGCAGTACTTC. Translated, it gives CASSLAPGQGSHEQYF. V gene TRBV12-3 or TRBV12-4 combines with J gene TRBJ2-7; 9 positions match TRBD1. Losses at the gene ends were 0 bases for V and 5 bases for J; bases not matched to a gene: 8. The CDR3 totals 16 residues.

This chain connects TRBV5-5 to TRBJ1-5; the match to TRBD1 covers 7 bases. Per germline, CDR1 SGHKS and CDR2 YYEKEE (reference sequence). V lost 3 bases, J lost 10 bases, and 13 bases stayed unmatched. The length of the CDR3 is 15 residues. The CDR3: CASSSRDSRQGPQHF. The DNA of the CDR3 is TGTGCCAGCAGCTCCCGGGACAGCCGACAAGGACCCCAGCATTTT.

The V gene is TRBV7-3, the J gene TRBJ2-1; 13 bases match TRBD2. Germline assignment: CDR1 SGHTA and CDR2 FQGTGA. V trimming: 4 bases; J trimming: 8 bases; junction bases outside the gene matches: 11. This CDR3 region has 17 residues. The DNA of the CDR3 is TGTGCCAGCAGCTCCCTTGGACTAGCGGGAGCTAGCCATGAGCAGTTCTTC. Protein product: CASSSLGLAGASHEQFF.

The rearrangement joins TRBV10-3 to TRBJ2-1; 7 bases agree with TRBD2. TRBJ2-7 matches the DNA end more closely, so the J call is doubtful. The germline V gene has CDR1 ENHRY and CDR2 SYGVKD. The CDR3 is made up of 13 amino acids. DNA for the CDR3: TGTGCCATCCGCGGGAGTTCCTACAATGAGCAGTACTTC. This codes for CAIRGSSYNEQYF.

About this clonotype itself: A much larger clone lies one base from this, so it may be a read error. V is TRBV27 and J is TRBJ2-5; D unresolved. CDR3 size: 13 residues. Germline V gene data show CDR1 as MNHEY and CDR2 as SMNVEV (reference sequence). The germline V and J ends were trimmed by 4 bases and 0 bases, with 6 bases remaining between them. As DNA, the CDR3 is TGTGCCAGCAGTTGTAAGTACCAAGAGACCCAGTACTTC. Encoded protein: CASSCKYQETQYF.

Regarding this clonotype: The junction does not match germline at one end; this may be a read error. The chain couples TRBV4-3 to TRBJ2-4, with D possibly TRBD1 on 6 matching bases. The end of the DNA fits TRBJ2-7 better, so the J call may be wrong. The CDR3 runs 15 residues. Per germline, CDR1 LGHNA and CDR2 YSLEER. This chain's CDR3 is CAGSQVGGGFYEQYF. The CDR3 region has the DNA TGCGCCGGCAGCCAAGTAGGGGGTGGGTTCTACGAGCAGTACTTC.